What follows is one TCR beta chain and its context. Its antigen is unknown. Profiled with immunoSEQ multiplex PCR; TCRdb holds only in-frame clones, not every one. The sample consists of 330,000 or so clones, around four fifths of them appearing once. CD4+ cell separation produced CD45RA+ naive and CD45RA-negative memory subsets. The sample originates from a study of shared clonotypes between healthy human individuals. Across the study: Donors had three CD4 naive, three CD4 memory, two CD8 naive and one CD8 memory plate apiece.

Study-level findings and limits: All-four-donor shared clonotypes had higher generation probabilities than non-shared clonotypes did. Among a handful of donors, approximately 5% of naive CD4 clonotypes were found in common.

In germline, CDR1 is KGHSH, CDR2 LQKENI. V was clipped by 2 bases and J by 6 bases; unmatched bases: 3. CDR3 size: 14 residues. This receptor was obtained from a man aged 25 to 40 in good health. Input material: memory CD4+ T cells sorted from blood. The subset: CD45RA-negative fraction. The chain employs TRBV18 and TRBJ2-2; TRBD1 agrees at 7 bases. The CDR3 coding sequence is TGTGCCAGCTCACCAAAGCAGGGGGCCGGGGAGCTGTTTTTT. Translated: CASSPKQGAGELFF.